This T cell receptor beta chain derives from a study of CD8 T cells in Susac syndrome. Study summary: Patients with Susac syndrome who were sequenced included over five with active disease and 8 or 9 in remission.

From blood CD8+ and CD4+ T cells, TCR beta sequences were generated. Reverse transcription of roughly 0.45 to 1 ug RNA was performed with random hexamers. With immunoSEQ multiplex PCR, TCR beta CDR3 was amplified across 54 Vbeta and 13 Jbeta. TCRdb re-analysed the immunoSEQ multiplex PCR reads in MiXCR, keeping a single row per CDR3 protein. Of about 100,000 distinct CDR3 sequences listed, 95% are singletons. V was cut by 5 bases and J by 0 bases, with 10 bases left in between. This CDR3 comprises 14 residues. Germline loops: CDR1 PRHDT, CDR2 FYEKMQ (reference sequence). The source is a human donor with Susac syndrome. The source material was CD8+ T cells from PBMCs. The rearrangement joins TRBV13 to TRBJ2-5; D tentatively reads TRBD1 or TRBD2 (5 bases each). DNA of the CDR3: TGTGCCAGCAGCGACCGGGACCACCAAGAGACCCAGTACTTC. Encoded protein: CASSDRDHQETQYF.